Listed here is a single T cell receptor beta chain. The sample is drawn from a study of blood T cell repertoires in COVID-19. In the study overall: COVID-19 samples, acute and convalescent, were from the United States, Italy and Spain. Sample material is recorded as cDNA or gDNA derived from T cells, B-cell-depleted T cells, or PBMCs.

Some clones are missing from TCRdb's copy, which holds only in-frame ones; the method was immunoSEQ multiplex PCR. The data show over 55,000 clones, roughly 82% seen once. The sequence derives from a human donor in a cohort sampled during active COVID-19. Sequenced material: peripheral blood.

The CDR3 spells CASSLVAGEETQYF. CDR3 DNA: TGTGCCAGCAGCTTAGTAGCCGGTGAAGAGACCCAGTACTTC. The rearrangement joins TRBV11-3 to TRBJ2-5; D not resolved. This CDR3 contains 14 residues. Trimming shortened V by 1 base and J by 3 bases, and 9 bases separated the two germline ends. Germline V gene data show CDR1 as SGHNT and CDR2 as YENEEA.